This is a list of T cell receptor beta chains from one sample in a study of Ad26.COV2.S vaccination and SARS-CoV-2 variants. Profiling relied on immunoSEQ multiplex PCR, and the TCRdb table lists in-frame clones only, not all of them. The sample contains around 300,000 clones, 88% of which appear only once. Sequencing was performed on peripheral blood, taken in a trial of Ad26.COV2.S vaccine versus placebo. The source of these receptors is a person between 18 and 65 years old who received the Ad26.COV2.S COVID-19 vaccine or a placebo. CDR3s include the opening cysteine and the closing phenylalanine or tryptophan. Rows may omit the clone size; those that give it use once, few, many or a size class.

J gene	V gene	clone size	CDR3 protein
TRBJ1-1	TRBV7-8	-	CASSLGGTTEAFF
TRBJ2-1	TRBV11-3	-	CASSSPGLAREQFF
TRBJ1-5	TRBV6-5	-	CATYFEATNQPQHF
TRBJ1-4	TRBV27	-	CASSLPGTGPSGLFF
TRBJ1-4	TRBV4-3	-	CASSQDSGLNEKLFF
TRBJ2-1	TRBV29-1	-	CSVAYASYNEQFF
TRBJ2-2	TRBV7-2	-	CASSPPGTGTGELFF
TRBJ1-3	TRBV7-2	few	CASSLVSSGNTIYF
TRBJ2-1	TRBV6-2/TRBV6-3	-	CASSPLAGGSYNEQFF
TRBJ2-2	TRBV6-2/TRBV6-3	-	CASSFDSLTSPTGELFF
TRBJ2-7	TRBV7-3	-	CASSDGTLMGEQYF
TRBJ1-2	TRBV5-1	-	CASSRDSLNYGYTF
TRBJ2-1	TRBV9	-	CASSVDAGTRHYNEQFF
TRBJ2-2	TRBV4-3	many	CASSQDVDGSTGELFF
TRBJ2-7	TRBV7-9	-	CASSPRQALGYEQYF
TRBJ2-3	TRBV10-3	-	CAISGGGETDTQYF
TRBJ1-1	TRBV30	-	CAWGGTEAFF
TRBJ2-2	TRBV5-6	-	CASSLVSLNTGELFF